This is a list of T cell receptor beta chains from one sample in a study of blood T cells in healthy people across ages. One entry per CDR3 protein results from TCRdb running MiXCR on the 5' RACE reads. The sample shows more than 1,000,000 distinct CDR3 sequences, about 23% of them seen only once. The same data also contributed to another study, on T cells of mothers and their children.

The specimen was blood. The receptors shown here come from a girl aged 2-9 years in good health. Each CDR3 is given with its conserved first and last residue. D genes are given only for firm matches. Clone size appears in some rows only: once, few, many, or a class for an expanded clone.

CDR3 length: 17
D gene: .
V gene: TRBV20-1
clone size: .
J gene: TRBJ1-6
CDR3 DNA: TGCAGTGCTAGGCCGGGGGGGACCAAAACCTATAATTCACCCCTCCACTTT
CDR3 protein: CSARPGGTKTYNSPLHF

CDR3 length: 17
D gene: .
V gene: TRBV6-5
clone size: .
J gene: TRBJ2-1
CDR3 DNA: TGTGCCAGCAGTTACTCCAGTCTAGCCTTGACCTACAATGAGCAGTTCTTC
CDR3 protein: CASSYSSLALTYNEQFF

CDR3 length: 16
D gene: .
V gene: TRBV7-8
clone size: .
J gene: TRBJ2-7
CDR3 DNA: TGTGCCAGCAGCCGGTTCGTTTCGATTTACACCTACGAGCAGTACTTC
CDR3 protein: CASSRFVSIYTYEQYF

CDR3 length: 13
D gene: .
V gene: TRBV3-1
clone size: few
J gene: TRBJ1-2
CDR3 DNA: TGTGCCAGCAGCCAAGAGCGAAGGGAAGGCTACACCTTC
CDR3 protein: CASSQERREGYTF

CDR3 length: 13
D gene: TRBD1
V gene: TRBV29-1
clone size: few
J gene: TRBJ2-7
CDR3 DNA: TGCAGCTTCCGGGACAGCAGCTCCTACGAGCAGTACTTC
CDR3 protein: CSFRDSSSYEQYF

CDR3 length: 15
D gene: .
V gene: TRBV4-2
clone size: few
J gene: TRBJ2-7
CDR3 DNA: TGTGCCAGCAGCCCATTCATCGGACCAACCTACGAGCAGTACTTC
CDR3 protein: CASSPFIGPTYEQYF

CDR3 length: 14
D gene: .
V gene: TRBV28
clone size: few
J gene: TRBJ2-3
CDR3 DNA: TGTGCCAGTAGTCCAAGACAGATCACAGATACGCAGTATTTT
CDR3 protein: CASSPRQITDTQYF

CDR3 length: 15
D gene: TRBD1
V gene: TRBV12-3/TRBV12-4
clone size: few
J gene: TRBJ2-7
CDR3 DNA: TGTGCCAGCAGTTTCCCGGCAGGGGGCAGCTACGAGCAGTACTTC
CDR3 protein: CASSFPAGGSYEQYF

CDR3 length: 15
D gene: .
V gene: TRBV12-5
clone size: .
J gene: TRBJ2-2
CDR3 DNA: TGTGCTAGTGAGGCAGGGGCCATGGTTCCCGGGGAGCTGTTTTTT
CDR3 protein: CASEAGAMVPGELFF

CDR3 length: 13
D gene: .
V gene: TRBV12-3/TRBV12-4
clone size: .
J gene: TRBJ2-3
CDR3 DNA: TGTGCCAGCAGCCCTGACCGACAGGGAGGGCAGTATTTT
CDR3 protein: CASSPDRQGGQYF

CDR3 length: 13
D gene: .
V gene: TRBV25-1
clone size: few
J gene: TRBJ1-2
CDR3 DNA: TGTGCCAGCAGTGAAGGGGGGAGCTATGGCTACACCTTC
CDR3 protein: CASSEGGSYGYTF

CDR3 length: 13
D gene: .
V gene: TRBV29-1
clone size: few
J gene: TRBJ2-4
CDR3 DNA: TGCAGCGTAAGCGCGGGGGCCAAAAACATTCAGTACTTC
CDR3 protein: CSVSAGAKNIQYF

CDR3 length: 14
D gene: .
V gene: TRBV5-5
clone size: .
J gene: TRBJ2-7
CDR3 DNA: TGTGCCAGCAGCCTAGGGCCAACTCCCTACGAGCAGTACTTC
CDR3 protein: CASSLGPTPYEQYF

CDR3 length: 14
D gene: TRBD2
V gene: TRBV27
clone size: many
J gene: TRBJ2-7
CDR3 DNA: TGTGCCAGCAGGGGGACTAGCGGATCCTACGAGCAGTACTTC
CDR3 protein: CASRGTSGSYEQYF

CDR3 length: 14
D gene: .
V gene: TRBV6-5
clone size: few
J gene: TRBJ2-1
CDR3 DNA: TGTGCCAGCAGCCCAGGGGCCCCCTACAATGAGCAGTTCTTC
CDR3 protein: CASSPGAPYNEQFF

CDR3 length: 17
D gene: TRBD2
V gene: TRBV6-2/TRBV6-3
clone size: .
J gene: TRBJ2-7
CDR3 DNA: TGTGCCAGCAGTTCCAACCATTGGACTAGCGGGAACAATGAGCAGTACTTC
CDR3 protein: CASSSNHWTSGNNEQYF

CDR3 length: 13
D gene: .
V gene: TRBV6-2/TRBV6-3
clone size: .
J gene: TRBJ1-2
CDR3 DNA: TGTGCCAGCAGTTATCTCCGGGACTATGGCTACACCTTC
CDR3 protein: CASSYLRDYGYTF

CDR3 length: 13
D gene: TRBD1
V gene: TRBV20-1
clone size: .
J gene: TRBJ2-5
CDR3 DNA: TGCAGTGCTATTAGACAGGGGGCCAAGACCCAGTACTTC
CDR3 protein: CSAIRQGAKTQYF

CDR3 length: 11
D gene: TRBD2
V gene: TRBV27
clone size: .
J gene: TRBJ2-1
CDR3 DNA: TGTGCCACTGGGGGAGGGGATGAGCAGTTCTTC
CDR3 protein: CATGGGDEQFF

CDR3 length: 15
D gene: .
V gene: TRBV29-1
clone size: .
J gene: TRBJ2-3
CDR3 DNA: TGCAGCGTTGAGAGGTCCGACAGGAACACAGATACGCAGTATTTT
CDR3 protein: CSVERSDRNTDTQYF

CDR3 length: 15
D gene: .
V gene: TRBV3-1
clone size: few
J gene: TRBJ1-1
CDR3 DNA: TGTGCCAGCAGCCAAGATATCCTGGGGGCCGGAGAAGCTTTCTTT
CDR3 protein: CASSQDILGAGEAFF

CDR3 length: 12
D gene: .
V gene: TRBV6-2/TRBV6-3
clone size: .
J gene: TRBJ2-7
CDR3 DNA: TGTGCCAGCGCCGGGACACCTCGCGAGCAGTACTTC
CDR3 protein: CASAGTPREQYF

CDR3 length: 15
D gene: TRBD1
V gene: TRBV5-1
clone size: .
J gene: TRBJ1-1
CDR3 DNA: TGCGCCAGCAGCTTGGCGGACAGGGCGAACACTGAAGCTTTCTTT
CDR3 protein: CASSLADRANTEAFF

CDR3 length: 16
D gene: TRBD1
V gene: TRBV28
clone size: .
J gene: TRBJ2-7
CDR3 DNA: TGTGCCAGCAGTCCACCAGGGACAGGGGACTACTACGAGCAGTACTTC
CDR3 protein: CASSPPGTGDYYEQYF

CDR3 length: 13
D gene: .
V gene: TRBV7-2
clone size: many
J gene: TRBJ2-7
CDR3 DNA: TGTGCCAGCAGCTTAGGTATAGCCTACGAGCAGTACTTC
CDR3 protein: CASSLGIAYEQYF

CDR3 length: 14
D gene: .
V gene: TRBV20-1
clone size: few
J gene: TRBJ2-7
CDR3 DNA: TGCAGTGCTCAGACACCCCGGGTCCCCTACGAGCAGTACTTC
CDR3 protein: CSAQTPRVPYEQYF

CDR3 length: 17
D gene: TRBD2
V gene: TRBV14
clone size: few
J gene: TRBJ2-1
CDR3 DNA: TGTGCCAGCAGCCCCGGGCCTAGCGGGAGGGCCGGTGGTGAGCAGTTCTTC
CDR3 protein: CASSPGPSGRAGGEQFF

CDR3 length: 12
D gene: .
V gene: TRBV7-3
clone size: .
J gene: TRBJ2-1
CDR3 DNA: TGTGCCAGCAGCGTCACGAGCAATGAGCAGTTCTTC
CDR3 protein: CASSVTSNEQFF

CDR3 length: 16
D gene: .
V gene: TRBV4-1
clone size: few
J gene: TRBJ2-4
CDR3 DNA: TGCGCCAGCAGCCCCAGAGACGGCGAAGTACGGGACATTCAGTACTTC
CDR3 protein: CASSPRDGEVRDIQYF

CDR3 length: 13
D gene: TRBD1
V gene: TRBV29-1
clone size: .
J gene: TRBJ2-1
CDR3 DNA: TGCAGCGTTGAATTACAGGGGGACAATGAGCAGTTCTTC
CDR3 protein: CSVELQGDNEQFF

CDR3 length: 15
D gene: TRBD1
V gene: TRBV2
clone size: .
J gene: TRBJ2-3
CDR3 DNA: TGTGCCAGCCGGGCCGGCGGGACAGGGAGGGATACGCAGTATTTT
CDR3 protein: CASRAGGTGRDTQYF

CDR3 length: 16
D gene: .
V gene: TRBV24-1
clone size: few
J gene: TRBJ1-2
CDR3 DNA: TGTGCCACCAGTGATTTGAGGCAGCCTCCTAACTATGGCTACACCTTC
CDR3 protein: CATSDLRQPPNYGYTF

CDR3 length: 16
D gene: TRBD1
V gene: TRBV19
clone size: .
J gene: TRBJ2-5
CDR3 DNA: TGTGCCAGTAGCAACGTTTGGGGACAGGGCAAAGAGACCCAGTACTTC
CDR3 protein: CASSNVWGQGKETQYF

CDR3 length: 16
D gene: .
V gene: TRBV7-9
clone size: .
J gene: TRBJ2-1
CDR3 DNA: TGTGCCAGCAGCCCCCGCCCGGACGGCCGTCAAGGGGAGCAGTTCTTC
CDR3 protein: CASSPRPDGRQGEQFF

CDR3 length: 12
D gene: .
V gene: TRBV7-9
clone size: few
J gene: TRBJ2-2
CDR3 DNA: TGTGCCAGCGCTATGGGCACCGGGGAGCTGTTTTTT
CDR3 protein: CASAMGTGELFF

CDR3 length: 12
D gene: .
V gene: TRBV20-1
clone size: .
J gene: TRBJ1-2
CDR3 DNA: TGCAGTGCTAGAGATCTAGGGAGTGGCTACACCTTC
CDR3 protein: CSARDLGSGYTF

CDR3 length: 16
D gene: TRBD1
V gene: TRBV12-3/TRBV12-4
clone size: .
J gene: TRBJ2-7
CDR3 DNA: TGTGCCAGCAGCCCAGACATACCATCCGTGGGACAGGGGCAGTACTTC
CDR3 protein: CASSPDIPSVGQGQYF

CDR3 length: 15
D gene: .
V gene: TRBV11-2
clone size: few
J gene: TRBJ2-7
CDR3 DNA: TGTGCCAGCCAGACTCGGGGGTCCTATTTCTACGAGCAGTACTTC
CDR3 protein: CASQTRGSYFYEQYF

CDR3 length: 15
D gene: .
V gene: TRBV6-1
clone size: once
J gene: TRBJ2-5
CDR3 DNA: TGTGCCAGCAGTCCCACACAGGGTATTGTAGGAACCCAGTACTTC
CDR3 protein: CASSPTQGIVGTQYF

CDR3 length: 12
D gene: .
V gene: TRBV11-2
clone size: .
J gene: TRBJ2-1
CDR3 DNA: TGTGCCAGCAGCTGGGTTCTCAATGAGCAGTTCTTC
CDR3 protein: CASSWVLNEQFF

CDR3 length: 13
D gene: .
V gene: TRBV5-6
clone size: .
J gene: TRBJ1-1
CDR3 DNA: TGTGCCAGCAGCTTCAGGGTGTTCACTGAAGCTTTCTTT
CDR3 protein: CASSFRVFTEAFF

CDR3 length: 18
D gene: TRBD1
V gene: TRBV15
clone size: .
J gene: TRBJ2-2
CDR3 DNA: TGTGCCACCAGCCTATTCCCGGACAGGGGGCGGGACACCGGGGAGCTGTTTTTT
CDR3 protein: CATSLFPDRGRDTGELFF

CDR3 length: 17
D gene: TRBD2
V gene: TRBV7-9
clone size: .
J gene: TRBJ2-4
CDR3 DNA: TGTGCCAGCAGCAGAGCTAGCGGGGTGATAGCCAAAAACATTCAGTACTTC
CDR3 protein: CASSRASGVIAKNIQYF

CDR3 length: 12
D gene: .
V gene: TRBV20-1
clone size: .
J gene: TRBJ2-3
CDR3 DNA: TGCAGTGCGCCGGGGGCCACAGATACGCAGTATTTT
CDR3 protein: CSAPGATDTQYF

CDR3 length: 13
D gene: .
V gene: TRBV2
clone size: few
J gene: TRBJ2-5
CDR3 DNA: TGTGCCAGCAGTGAATGGGGGACCGAGACCCAGTACTTC
CDR3 protein: CASSEWGTETQYF

CDR3 length: 16
D gene: TRBD2
V gene: TRBV5-1
clone size: few
J gene: TRBJ2-1
CDR3 DNA: TGCGCCAGCAGCACTAGTGGGCGGGGGGACTACAATGAGCAGTTCTTC
CDR3 protein: CASSTSGRGDYNEQFF

CDR3 length: 16
D gene: .
V gene: TRBV7-6
clone size: few
J gene: TRBJ2-3
CDR3 DNA: TGTGCCAGCACCTCTACGGGCAGCTCTAGCACAGATACGCAGTATTTT
CDR3 protein: CASTSTGSSSTDTQYF

CDR3 length: 14
D gene: .
V gene: TRBV2
clone size: .
J gene: TRBJ1-2
CDR3 DNA: TGTGCCAGCAGTGTCCAAGGAGCTAACTATGGCTACACCTTC
CDR3 protein: CASSVQGANYGYTF

CDR3 length: 13
D gene: TRBD1
V gene: TRBV6-6
clone size: .
J gene: TRBJ2-7
CDR3 DNA: TGTGCCAGCAGGCGTGACAGGGTCTACGAGCAGTACTTC
CDR3 protein: CASRRDRVYEQYF

CDR3 length: 14
D gene: .
V gene: TRBV5-5
clone size: few
J gene: TRBJ2-7
CDR3 DNA: TGTGCCAGCAGCATACAGGGTCTGAGCTACGAGCAGTACTTC
CDR3 protein: CASSIQGLSYEQYF

CDR3 length: 14
D gene: .
V gene: TRBV5-1
clone size: .
J gene: TRBJ2-5
CDR3 DNA: TGCGCCAGCAGCTTGGCCAAAGGTCAGGGGACCCAGTACTTC
CDR3 protein: CASSLAKGQGTQYF

CDR3 length: 12
D gene: .
V gene: TRBV29-1
clone size: few
J gene: TRBJ2-5
CDR3 DNA: TGCAGCGTTGTGGGGATTTTGGAGACCCAGTACTTC
CDR3 protein: CSVVGILETQYF

CDR3 length: 16
D gene: .
V gene: TRBV7-6
clone size: .
J gene: TRBJ2-5
CDR3 DNA: TGTGCCAGCAGCTTAGGAGGAAGGCTGGGGCGAGAGACCCAGTACTTC
CDR3 protein: CASSLGGRLGRETQYF

CDR3 length: 13
D gene: TRBD2
V gene: TRBV7-2
clone size: .
J gene: TRBJ2-7
CDR3 DNA: TGTGCCAGCAGGCCCCTAGCGGGGCGCGAGCAGTACTTC
CDR3 protein: CASRPLAGREQYF

CDR3 length: 15
D gene: .
V gene: TRBV4-1
clone size: many
J gene: TRBJ2-5
CDR3 DNA: TGCGCCAGCAGCCAAGAACCGGGACCGAGGGAGACCCAGTACTTC
CDR3 protein: CASSQEPGPRETQYF

CDR3 length: 15
D gene: TRBD2
V gene: TRBV4-1
clone size: .
J gene: TRBJ2-7
CDR3 DNA: TGCGCCAGCAGCCCGTGGACTAGCGGTTCTACCGAGCAGTACTTC
CDR3 protein: CASSPWTSGSTEQYF

CDR3 length: 16
D gene: TRBD2
V gene: TRBV27
clone size: few
J gene: TRBJ2-5
CDR3 DNA: TGTGCCAGCAGTTTAGGGACTAGCGGGAGTTGGGAGACCCAGTACTTC
CDR3 protein: CASSLGTSGSWETQYF

CDR3 length: 11
D gene: .
V gene: TRBV18
clone size: .
J gene: TRBJ2-7
CDR3 DNA: TGTGCCAGCTCACTAGGATACGAGCTGTACTTC
CDR3 protein: CASSLGYELYF